This is a list of T cell receptor beta chains from one sample in a study of blood T cell repertoires in COVID-19. Measured with immunoSEQ multiplex PCR; TCRdb has only the in-frame clones, and not every one. The data contain roughly 260,000 clones, 75% to 90% of them seen just once; the ten biggest clones take up 3% to 4%. The specimen sequenced was peripheral blood. Source of these receptors: a woman aged 40 to 49 with acute or convalescent COVID-19. Both conserved end residues are part of each CDR3. Each record gives: clone size, D gene, V gene, J gene, CDR3 DNA, CDR3 protein. A D gene is named only where the DNA matches it firmly. Size is stated for part of the rows, as once, few or many counts, or as a class when the clone is expanded.

size: -; D: -; V: TRBV6-5; J: TRBJ1-3; DNA: TGTGCCAGCAGCCTCGTCCGGGGTGGAAACACCATATATTTT; CDR3: CASSLVRGGNTIYF
size: -; D: -; V: TRBV7-8; J: TRBJ2-5; DNA: TGTGCCAGCAGCTTAGCTGGACTATTAAACGGAGAGACCCAGTACTTC; CDR3: CASSLAGLLNGETQYF
size: -; D: -; V: TRBV6-5; J: TRBJ1-2; DNA: TGTGCCAGCCGAGAACAGCTAAACTATGGCTACACCTTC; CDR3: CASREQLNYGYTF
size: -; D: TRBD1; V: TRBV7-9; J: TRBJ1-2; DNA: TGTGCCAGCAGCTCCTCAGGGGGCGGTTATGGCTACACCTTC; CDR3: CASSSSGGGYGYTF
size: -; D: TRBD1; V: TRBV19; J: TRBJ1-1; DNA: TGTGCCAGTATTCCGGACAGGGGGATGAACACTGAAGCTTTCTTT; CDR3: CASIPDRGMNTEAFF
size: once; D: -; V: TRBV9; J: TRBJ1-1; DNA: TGTGCCAGCAGCGTAGGCAGCAGGCAAAAGGAGGTGAACACTGAAGCTTTCTTT; CDR3: CASSVGSRQKEVNTEAFF
size: -; D: -; V: TRBV2; J: TRBJ2-5; DNA: TGTGCCAGCAGTGACGGTCAAGAGACCCAGTACTTC; CDR3: CASSDGQETQYF
size: -; D: -; V: TRBV5-6; J: TRBJ1-5; DNA: TGTGCCAGCAGCCTCCGCGGGACGGCTCTTCAGCCCCAGCATTTT; CDR3: CASSLRGTALQPQHF
size: -; D: -; V: TRBV29-1; J: TRBJ1-5; DNA: TGCAGCGTTGGGGGGGGGTACGGTCAGCCCCAGCATTTT; CDR3: CSVGGGYGQPQHF
size: -; D: -; V: TRBV2; J: TRBJ2-3; DNA: TGTGCCAGCAGTGAAGGTAGCTTCAGCACAGATACGCAGTATTTT; CDR3: CASSEGSFSTDTQYF
size: -; D: -; V: TRBV7-9; J: TRBJ1-4; DNA: TGTGCCAGCAGCTTAAGCGTGCTAGAAAAACTGTTTTTT; CDR3: CASSLSVLEKLFF
size: -; D: -; V: TRBV18; J: TRBJ1-1; DNA: TGTGCCAGCTCACCAGGCAGGGGCCCTGAAGCTTTCTTT; CDR3: CASSPGRGPEAFF
size: -; D: TRBD1; V: TRBV20-1; J: TRBJ1-2; DNA: TGCAGTGCTAGTACCCAGGGGGCTAACTATGGCTACACCTTC; CDR3: CSASTQGANYGYTF
size: once; D: -; V: TRBV18; J: TRBJ2-2; DNA: TGTGCCAGCTCACTCCAGCGGGGGGAGCTGTTTTTT; CDR3: CASSLQRGELFF
size: -; D: -; V: TRBV5-1; J: TRBJ1-6; DNA: TGCGCCAGCAGCTTGGCCGGGAGGGGGTCACCCCTCCACTTT; CDR3: CASSLAGRGSPLHF
size: -; D: -; V: TRBV7-3; J: TRBJ1-2; DNA: TGTGCCAGCAGCTCTGACGGGGACTCGTCGCTGACCTTC; CDR3: CASSSDGDSSLTF